This TCR beta chain comes out of a study of blood T cell repertoires in COVID-19. Using immunoSEQ multiplex PCR, the repertoire was profiled, and TCRdb retains in-frame clones only, with some absent. This sample has roughly 39,000 clones, with 87% found just once. V was clipped by 0 bases and J by 1 base, with 11 bases between them. The germline V gene encodes CDR1 SGHRS and CDR2 YFSETQ. CDR3 length: 16 residues. V and J are TRBV5-1 and TRBJ1-3; no firm D call. The sequencing sample was made of peripheral blood. This sequence originates from a woman older than 75 with active COVID-19. As DNA, the CDR3 is TGCGCCAGCAGCTTGGGGAGGGAAGTGTCTGGAAACACCATATATTTT. Its protein is CASSLGREVSGNTIYF. Full variable domain (outside the CDR3, taken from reference TRBV5-1 and TRBJ1-3): KAGVTQTPRYLIKTRGQQVTLSCSPISGHRSVSWYQQTPGQGLQFLFEYFSETQRNKGNFPGRFSGRQFSNSRSEMNVSTLELGDSALYLCASSLGREVSGNTIYFGEGSWLTVV.